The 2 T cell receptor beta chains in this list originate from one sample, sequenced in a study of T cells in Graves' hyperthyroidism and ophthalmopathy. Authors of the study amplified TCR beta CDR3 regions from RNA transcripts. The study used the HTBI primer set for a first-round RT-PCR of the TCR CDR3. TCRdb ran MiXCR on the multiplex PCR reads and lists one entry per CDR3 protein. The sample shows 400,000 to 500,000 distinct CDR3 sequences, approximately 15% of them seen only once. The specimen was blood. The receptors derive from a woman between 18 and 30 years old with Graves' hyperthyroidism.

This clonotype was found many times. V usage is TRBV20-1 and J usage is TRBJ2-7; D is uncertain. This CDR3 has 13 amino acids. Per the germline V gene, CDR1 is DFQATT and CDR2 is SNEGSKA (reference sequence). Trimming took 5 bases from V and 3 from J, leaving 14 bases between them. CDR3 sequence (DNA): TGCAGTGCTGAAGGTAGAAACGACTACGAGCAGTACGTC. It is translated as CSAEGRNDYEQYV.

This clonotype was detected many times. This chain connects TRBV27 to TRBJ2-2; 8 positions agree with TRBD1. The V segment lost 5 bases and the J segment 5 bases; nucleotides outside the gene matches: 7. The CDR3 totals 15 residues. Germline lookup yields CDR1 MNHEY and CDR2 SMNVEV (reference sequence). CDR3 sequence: CASSLRTGRTGELFF. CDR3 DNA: TGTGCCAGCAGTCTACGGACAGGGAGAACCGGGGAGCTGTTTTTT.